This passage covers 23 T cell receptor beta chains from one sample sequenced in a study of T-cell reconstitution after alpha-beta-depleted transplantation in children (dated by TCRdb to 2016 to 2017). Libraries were prepared through PCR. The sequencing machine was an Illumina HiSeq 2500. Molecular barcoding was employed in the preparation of TCR libraries, with unique molecular identifiers being used to normalize TCRbeta repertoire quantification. TCRdb ran its own pipeline on the public reads, namely fastp trimming at Q25 and MiXCR clone calling, and kept in-frame beta chains. CDR3 protein duplicates are merged, each entry listing the most common genes and DNA. The table for this sample lists approximately 390,000 distinct CDR3 sequences; 9.5% to 13% of them were counted only once. Approximately 5% of the sample lies in the top ten. Source: PBMCs from the stem cell graft donor, taken from the stem cell graft. These receptors were obtained from a human donor who donated a stem cell graft to a child with acute myeloid leukemia.

The chain carries TRBV30 and TRBJ2-1; 9 positions agree with TRBD2. V shed 1 base and J 4 bases; nucleotides not matched to a gene: 8. The CDR3 is made up of 16 amino acids. Looked up from germline, CDR1 is GTSNPN and CDR2 is SVGIG (reference sequence). CDR3 protein: CAWSGRGRASYNEQFF. In DNA, the CDR3 is TGTGCCTGGAGTGGTCGCGGGAGGGCCTCTTACAATGAGCAGTTCTTC.

The V and J genes are TRBV6-2 or TRBV6-3 and TRBJ2-7; D not resolved. CDR1 is MNHEY, CDR2 SVGEGT, per germline. Between the trimmed V and J ends, which lost 2 bases and 3 bases, there was a span of 5 bases. The CDR3 length is 12 residues. CDR3 DNA sequence: TGTGCCAGCAGTTACGGGCTCTACGAGCAGTACTTC. Its protein product is CASSYGLYEQYF.

The V gene is TRBV20-1, the J gene TRBJ2-5; 11 bases are shared with TRBD2. Germline V gene sequence: CDR1 DFQATT, CDR2 SNEGSKA (reference sequence). With V trimmed by 4 bases and J by 0 bases, 4 bases remained unmatched. The CDR3 is 15 residues long. CDR3 residues: CSATPGLADQETQYF. CDR3 sequence (DNA): TGCAGTGCTACGCCGGGACTAGCGGACCAAGAGACCCAGTACTTC.

V usage is TRBV7-3 and J usage is TRBJ2-2; D is possibly TRBD1 (6 bases). Germline CDR1 reads SGHTA; CDR2 reads FQGTGA. The CDR3 runs 14 residues. V dropped 6 bases and J dropped 4 bases, with 12 bases sitting between them. As DNA, the CDR3 is TGTGCCAGCAGGAGTGACAGGACCACCGGGGAGCTGTTTTTT. Translated, it gives CASRSDRTTGELFF. The entire variable domain, with the rest obtained from reference TRBV7-3 and TRBJ2-2, is as follows: GAGVSQTPSNKVTEKGKYVELRCDPISGHTALYWYRQSLGQGPEFLIYFQGTGAADDSGLPNDRFFAVRPEGSVSTLKIQRTERGDSAVYLCASRSDRTTGELFFGEGSRLTVL.

This clonotype was seen more than once but under ten times. The junction shows a germline mismatch at one end, possibly a read error. V and J are TRBV20-1 and TRBJ2-5; 15 positions agree with TRBD2. This CDR3 contains 20 residues. Germline V gene data show CDR1 as DFQATT and CDR2 as SNEGSKA (reference sequence). The CDR3 here is CSATPRTSGGVLTGQETQYF. CDR3 bases: TGCAGCGCTACCCCTCGGACTAGCGGGGGGGTACTAACGGGACAAGAGACCCAGTACTTC.

This clonotype has a handful of counts. The V gene is TRBV6-5, the J gene TRBJ1-2; D is possibly TRBD1 (5 bases). The germline V gene has CDR1 MNHEY and CDR2 SVGAGI. Trimming pared 0 bases from V and 4 bases from J, leaving 9 bases between. The CDR3 has 14 residues. CDR3: CASSYSTEGYGYTF. The CDR3 bases are TGTGCCAGCAGTTACTCGACAGAAGGCTATGGCTACACCTTC.

This clonotype was seen at least ten times. The chain has TRBV20-1 and TRBJ2-5; 8 bases align to TRBD2. Germline V gene data show CDR1 as DFQATT and CDR2 as SNEGSKA (reference sequence). The CDR3 loop spans 14 amino acids. After removal of 6 bases from V and 2 bases from J, the junction contained 8 bases not matched to a gene. CDR3 sequence reads: CSARASGRQETQYF. The CDR3 DNA sequence: TGCAGTGCCCGGGCGAGCGGGAGACAAGAGACCCAGTACTTC.

The rearrangement uses TRBV5-5 and TRBJ2-3, with D unresolved. V was shortened by 4 bases and J by 1 base, with 10 bases between the two germline ends. Looked up from germline, CDR1 is SGHKS and CDR2 is YYEKEE (reference sequence). CDR3 size: 14 residues. CDR3 region: CASSGSWGTDTQYF. Written as DNA, the CDR3 is TGTGCCAGCAGCGGCTCCTGGGGCACAGATACGCAGTATTTT.

This chain connects TRBV7-2 to TRBJ2-5; 7 nucleotides line up with TRBD2. The germline V gene has CDR1 SGHTA and CDR2 FQGNSA. This CDR3 region has 15 residues. Unmatched junction bases numbered 9, after V lost 3 bases and J lost 5 bases. CDR3 sequence (DNA): TGTGCCAGCAGCTTTGGGGGGGACTACCGGGAGACCCAGTACTTC. Protein product: CASSFGGDYRETQYF.

In this sample, this clonotype turned up a few times. The gene calls are TRBV21-1 and TRBJ2-1; the table's D gene call, TRBD1, was not cross checked with the DNA. TRBV21-1 is shown as a pseudogene. The CDR3 runs to 16 residues. CDR3 in DNA: TGTGCCAGCAGTCCAGCAACAGGGGGACCCTCTGGGGAGCAGTTCTTC. It codes for CASSPATGGPSGEQFF.

This clonotype has a count of ten or more. The V call is TRBV5-1, the J call TRBJ1-1; possibly TRBD1 for D (5 bases). Germline CDR1 SGHRS, CDR2 YFSETQ. Trimming stripped 4 bases from V and 5 bases from J, with 18 bases between. The CDR3 covers 15 residues. In nucleotides, the CDR3 is TGCGCCAGCAGCGTTCCCGGGACGGGGGGGACTGAAGCTTTCTTT. This encodes CASSVPGTGGTEAFF.

This chain joins TRBV5-1 and TRBJ2-1; D is unclear. CDR1 is SGHRS, CDR2 YFSETQ, per germline. V dropped 6 bases and J dropped 5 bases, with 9 bases sitting between them. The length of the CDR3 is 12 residues. The CDR3 loop reads CASIFLDNEQFF. CDR3 DNA: TGCGCCAGCATATTTCTAGACAATGAGCAGTTCTTC.

The chain combines TRBV27 with TRBJ2-3; D perhaps matches TRBD2 (5 bases). CDR3 length equals 16 residues. CDR1 is MNHEY, CDR2 SMNVEV, per germline (reference sequence). Between the trimmed V and J ends, which lost 5 bases and 1 base, there was a span of 16 bases. CDR3: CASSTLLRRGTDTQYF. DNA of the CDR3: TGTGCCAGCAGTACCCTATTGCGGCGGGGCACAGATACGCAGTATTTT.

V usage is TRBV7-2 and J usage is TRBJ2-1; 8 nucleotides agree with TRBD2. Germline CDR1 is SGHTA and CDR2 is FQGNSA. CDR3 length equals 17 residues. Germline trimming cut 3 bases from V and 1 base from J; bases unmatched to any gene: 8. CDR3 in amino acids: CASSFALLAVSYNEQFF. The CDR3, as DNA: TGTGCCAGCAGCTTTGCTTTACTAGCGGTTTCCTACAATGAGCAGTTCTTC. The complete variable domain, with remaining parts taken from reference TRBV7-2 and TRBJ2-1, reads GAGVSQSPSNKVTEKGKDVELRCDPISGHTALYWYRQSLGQGLEFLIYFQGNSAPDKSGLPSDRFSAERTGGSVSTLTIQRTQQEDSAVYLCASSFALLAVSYNEQFFGPGTRLTVL.

This clonotype was counted many times. This rearrangement joins TRBV27 to TRBJ1-5, with unresolved D. The length of the CDR3 is 13 residues. V dropped 6 bases and J dropped 7 bases, with 13 bases sitting between them. Germline CDR1 MNHEY, CDR2 SMNVEV (reference sequence). CDR3 DNA: TGTGCCAGCAGCCTTGGGCGAGACCAGCCCCAGCATTTT. Translated: CASSLGRDQPQHF.

This clonotype has just a few counts. This chain links TRBV12-3 or TRBV12-4 with TRBJ2-1, with D maybe TRBD2 (7 bases). This CDR3 has 13 amino acids. V lost 6 bases to trimming and J lost 6 bases, with 12 bases between them. CDR3 in amino acids: CASSLGGRNEQFF. The CDR3 DNA follows: TGTGCCAGCAGCCTCGGGGGGCGCAATGAGCAGTTCTTC.

In its sample, this clonotype was seen a few times. J is TRBJ2-1 and V is TRBV3-1; either TRBD1 or TRBD2 may supply D (5 bases each). The CDR3 sequence is 13 residues long. Germline CDR1 reads LGHDT; CDR2 reads YNNKEL (reference sequence). Trimming cost V 4 bases and J 9 bases, with 13 bases left between them. CDR3 DNA sequence: TGTGCCAGCAGCCCTGCACAGGCGGGTGAGCAGTTCTTC. Its protein product is CASSPAQAGEQFF.

This clonotype turned up a few times. This chain uses TRBV21-1 with TRBJ2-3; the table's D gene call, TRBD2, was not cross checked with the DNA. TRBV21-1 is a listed pseudogene. The CDR3 length is 16 residues. The CDR3 is CASSKGASGGTDTQYF. The DNA of the CDR3 is TGTGCCAGCAGCAAAGGGGCTAGCGGGGGCACAGATACGCAGTATTTT.

The chain recombines TRBV28 with TRBJ1-1; maybe TRBD1 (5 bases). The CDR3 runs to 15 residues. The germline CDR1 and CDR2 sequences are MDHEN and SYDVKM. V was trimmed by 2 bases and J by 4 bases, leaving 14 bases between them. The chain's CDR3 is CASSLIPRVSTEAFF. CDR3 bases: TGTGCCAGCAGTTTAATCCCCAGGGTAAGCACTGAAGCTTTCTTT.

This clonotype was seen at least ten times. V and J are TRBV29-1 and TRBJ2-7; a possible D gene is TRBD2 (5 bases). Trimming removed 1 base from V and 3 bases from J, with 10 bases in between. The CDR3 is 13 amino acids. The germline CDR1 and CDR2 sequences are SQVTM and ANQGSEA. This CDR3 is CSVEVGRGYEQYF. The CDR3 DNA reads TGCAGCGTTGAAGTGGGGAGAGGCTACGAGCAGTACTTC.

This sequence joins TRBV20-1 and TRBJ1-3; D ambiguous. Between the trimmed V and J ends, which lost 0 bases and 1 base, there was a span of 10 bases. Germline V lookup: CDR1 DFQATT, CDR2 SNEGSKA (reference sequence). The CDR3 loop spans 15 amino acids. The DNA for the CDR3 is TGCAGTGCTAGAGATGAGGACGGATCTGGAAACACCATATATTTT. Amino acids: CSARDEDGSGNTIYF.

This clonotype was found many times. The chain joins TRBV12-3 or TRBV12-4 to TRBJ1-5, with a tentative D call TRBD1 (5 bases). V lost 5 bases to trimming and J lost 7 bases, with 15 bases between them. CDR3 length: 14 amino acids. This CDR3 is CASSPQGNGQPQHF. The CDR3 DNA sequence: TGTGCCAGCAGTCCCCAGGGCAACGGGCAGCCCCAGCATTTT.

The chain is built from TRBV6-2 or TRBV6-3 and TRBJ2-5; D is perhaps TRBD1 (6 bases). Per the germline V gene, CDR1 is MNHEY and CDR2 is SVGEGT. The CDR3 runs 16 residues. Trimming left V 4 bases short and J 0 bases short, with 15 bases between. CDR3 coding DNA: TGTGCCAGCAGTTTCCGACAGGAGCCGTACCAAGAGACCCAGTACTTC. It encodes CASSFRQEPYQETQYF.